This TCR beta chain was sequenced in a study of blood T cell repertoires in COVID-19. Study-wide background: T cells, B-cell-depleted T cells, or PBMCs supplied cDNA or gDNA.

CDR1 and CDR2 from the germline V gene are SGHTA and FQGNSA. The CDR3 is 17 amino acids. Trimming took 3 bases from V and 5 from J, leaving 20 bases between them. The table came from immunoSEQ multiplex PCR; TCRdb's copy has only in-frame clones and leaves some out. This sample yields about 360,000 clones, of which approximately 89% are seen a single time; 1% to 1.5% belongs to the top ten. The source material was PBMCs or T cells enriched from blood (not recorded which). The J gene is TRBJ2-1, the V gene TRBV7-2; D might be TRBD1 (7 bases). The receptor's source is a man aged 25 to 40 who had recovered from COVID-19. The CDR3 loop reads CASSFRQGGLLDNEQFF. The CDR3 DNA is TGTGCCAGCAGCTTTCGACAGGGAGGACTACTGGACAATGAGCAGTTCTTC.